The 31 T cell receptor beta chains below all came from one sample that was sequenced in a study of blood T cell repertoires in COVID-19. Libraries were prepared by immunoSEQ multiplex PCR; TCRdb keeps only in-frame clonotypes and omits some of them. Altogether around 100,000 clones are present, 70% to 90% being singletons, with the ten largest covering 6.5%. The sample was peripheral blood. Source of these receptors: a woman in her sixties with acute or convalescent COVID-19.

Written as DNA, the CDR3 is TGTGCCAGCAGGTTAGCAGTCGGGACAGATACGCAGTATTTT. This sequence encodes CASRLAVGTDTQYF. The chain has TRBV6-5 and TRBJ2-3; D gene uncertain. Trimming left V 6 bases short and J 3 bases short, with 13 bases between. This CDR3 is 14 amino acids long. Germline V CDR1 and CDR2: MNHEY, SVGAGI.

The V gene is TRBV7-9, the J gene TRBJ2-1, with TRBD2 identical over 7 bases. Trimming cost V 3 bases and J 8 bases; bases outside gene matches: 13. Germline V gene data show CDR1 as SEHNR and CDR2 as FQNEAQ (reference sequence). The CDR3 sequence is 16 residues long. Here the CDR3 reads CASSFSFALGGYEQFF. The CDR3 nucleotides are TGTGCCAGCAGCTTTTCCTTCGCCCTCGGGGGGTATGAGCAGTTCTTC.

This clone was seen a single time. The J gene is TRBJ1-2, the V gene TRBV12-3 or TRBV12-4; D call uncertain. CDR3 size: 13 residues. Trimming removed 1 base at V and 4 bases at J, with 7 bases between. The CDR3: CASSLGHRYGYTF. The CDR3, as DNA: TGTGCCAGCAGTTTAGGGCACCGCTATGGCTACACCTTC.

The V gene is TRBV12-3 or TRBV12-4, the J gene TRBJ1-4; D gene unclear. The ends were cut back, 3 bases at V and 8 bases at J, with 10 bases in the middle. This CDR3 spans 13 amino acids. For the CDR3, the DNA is TGTGCCAGCAGTTTCGGAGGGAACGAAAAACTGTTTTTT. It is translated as CASSFGGNEKLFF.

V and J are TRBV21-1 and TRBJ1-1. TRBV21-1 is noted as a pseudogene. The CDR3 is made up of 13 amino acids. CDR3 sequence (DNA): TGTGCCAGCAGCAATGGCGGGAACACTGAAGCTTTCTTT. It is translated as CASSNGGNTEAFF.

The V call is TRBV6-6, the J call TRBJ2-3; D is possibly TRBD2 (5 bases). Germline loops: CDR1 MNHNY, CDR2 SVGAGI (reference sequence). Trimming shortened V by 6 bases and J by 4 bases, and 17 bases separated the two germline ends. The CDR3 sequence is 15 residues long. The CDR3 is CASSPSSLGADTQYF. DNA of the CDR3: TGTGCCAGCAGCCCTTCTAGCCTTGGCGCAGATACGCAGTATTTT.

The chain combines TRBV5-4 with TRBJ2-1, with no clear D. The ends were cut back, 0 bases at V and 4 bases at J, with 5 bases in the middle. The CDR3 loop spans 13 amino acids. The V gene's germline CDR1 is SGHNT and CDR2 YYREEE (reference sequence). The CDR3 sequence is CASSLGLYNEQFF. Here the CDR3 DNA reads TGTGCCAGCAGCTTGGGTCTTTACAATGAGCAGTTCTTC.

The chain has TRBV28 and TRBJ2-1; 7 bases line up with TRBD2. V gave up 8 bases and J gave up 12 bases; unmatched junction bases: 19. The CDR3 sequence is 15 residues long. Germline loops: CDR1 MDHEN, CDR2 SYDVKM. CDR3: CASGDGTMGGVGQFF. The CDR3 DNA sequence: TGTGCCAGCGGGGACGGGACTATGGGCGGTGTGGGGCAGTTCTTC.

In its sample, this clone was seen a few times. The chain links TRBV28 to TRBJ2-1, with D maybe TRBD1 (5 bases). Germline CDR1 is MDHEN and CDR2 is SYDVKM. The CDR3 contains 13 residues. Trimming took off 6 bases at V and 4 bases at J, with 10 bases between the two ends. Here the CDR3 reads CASRTRQYNEQFF. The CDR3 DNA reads TGTGCCAGCAGAACCCGACAGTACAATGAGCAGTTCTTC.

In DNA, the CDR3 is TGTGCCAGCAGCCCGGGGAGCAGGGGGCAGAAACTGTTTTTT. Translated: CASSPGSRGQKLFF. This chain connects TRBV5-5 to TRBJ1-4, with 8 bases lining up with TRBD1. V dropped 4 bases and J dropped 11; count of bases not matched to a gene: 10. CDR1 is SGHKS and CDR2 is YYEKEE in the germline V gene (reference sequence). The CDR3 is 14 amino acids.

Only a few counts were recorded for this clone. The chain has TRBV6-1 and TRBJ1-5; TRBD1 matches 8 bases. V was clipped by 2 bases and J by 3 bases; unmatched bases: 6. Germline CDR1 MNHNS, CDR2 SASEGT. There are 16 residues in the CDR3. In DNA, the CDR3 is TGTGCCAGCAGTGAACAGGCAGGGGGCGCCAATCAGCCCCAGCATTTT. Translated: CASSEQAGGANQPQHF.

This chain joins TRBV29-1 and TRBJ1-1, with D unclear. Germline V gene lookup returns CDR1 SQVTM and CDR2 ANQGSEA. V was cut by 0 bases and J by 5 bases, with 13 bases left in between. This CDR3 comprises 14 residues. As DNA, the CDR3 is TGCAGCGTTGAAGATCCGCTGGTGAGGACTGAAGCTTTCTTT. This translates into CSVEDPLVRTEAFF.

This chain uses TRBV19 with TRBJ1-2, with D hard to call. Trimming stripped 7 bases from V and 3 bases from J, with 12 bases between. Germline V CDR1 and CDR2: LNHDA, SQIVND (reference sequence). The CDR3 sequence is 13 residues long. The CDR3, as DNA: TGTGCCAGTACCCTTGACACCCACTATGGCTACACCTTC. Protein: CASTLDTHYGYTF.

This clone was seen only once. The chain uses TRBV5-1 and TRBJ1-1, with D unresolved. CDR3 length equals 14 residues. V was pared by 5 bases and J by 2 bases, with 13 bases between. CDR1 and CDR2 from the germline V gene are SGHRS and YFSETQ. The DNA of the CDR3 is TGCGCCAGCAGGCTTCAACAGCTTAACACTGAAGCTTTCTTT. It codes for CASRLQQLNTEAFF.

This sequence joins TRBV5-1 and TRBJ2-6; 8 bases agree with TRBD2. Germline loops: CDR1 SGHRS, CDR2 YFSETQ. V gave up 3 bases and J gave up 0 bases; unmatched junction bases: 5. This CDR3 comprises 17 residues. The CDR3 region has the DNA TGCGCCAGCAGCTGGACTAGCTCGAGCTCTGGGGCCAACGTCCTGACTTTC. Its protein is CASSWTSSSSGANVLTF.

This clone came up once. The CDR3 reads CAWSGRGSGVGTQYF. The CDR3 DNA reads TGTGCCTGGAGTGGACGGGGGAGCGGAGTCGGGACCCAGTACTTC. The V gene is TRBV30, the J gene TRBJ2-5; D possibly corresponds to TRBD2 (6 bases). CDR1 and CDR2 from the germline V gene are GTSNPN and SVGIG (reference sequence). The CDR3 consists of 15 residues. Between the trimmed V and J ends, which lost 1 base and 7 bases, there was a span of 19 bases.

The CDR3 loop reads CASRQTGGSTDTQYF. As DNA, the CDR3 is TGTGCCAGCAGACAGACAGGGGGGAGCACAGATACGCAGTATTTT. The V gene is TRBV6-5, the J gene TRBJ2-3, with TRBD1 identical over 9 bases. The J segment lost 0 bases and the V segment lost 6 bases, leaving 4 bases of the junction unmatched. CDR1 is MNHEY, CDR2 SVGAGI, per germline. This CDR3 has 15 amino acids.

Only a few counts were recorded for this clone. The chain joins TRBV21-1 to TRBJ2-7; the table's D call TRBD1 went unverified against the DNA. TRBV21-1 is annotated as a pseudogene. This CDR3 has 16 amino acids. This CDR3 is CASSLPGQGIHYEQYV. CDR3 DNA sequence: TGTGCCAGCAGCCTCCCAGGACAGGGGATCCACTACGAGCAGTACGTC.

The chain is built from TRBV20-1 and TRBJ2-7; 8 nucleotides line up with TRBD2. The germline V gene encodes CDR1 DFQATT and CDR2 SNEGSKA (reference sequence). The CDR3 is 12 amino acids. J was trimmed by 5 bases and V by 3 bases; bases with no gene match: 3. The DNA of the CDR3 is TGCAGTGCTAGTAGAGCGGGAGACGAGCAGTACTTC. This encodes CSASRAGDEQYF.

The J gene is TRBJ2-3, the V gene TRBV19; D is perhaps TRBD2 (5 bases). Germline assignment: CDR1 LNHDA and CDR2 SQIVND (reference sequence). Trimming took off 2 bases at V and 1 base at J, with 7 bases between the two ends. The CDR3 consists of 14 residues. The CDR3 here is CASSITRGTDTQYF. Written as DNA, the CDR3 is TGTGCCAGTAGTATAACGAGGGGCACAGATACGCAGTATTTT.

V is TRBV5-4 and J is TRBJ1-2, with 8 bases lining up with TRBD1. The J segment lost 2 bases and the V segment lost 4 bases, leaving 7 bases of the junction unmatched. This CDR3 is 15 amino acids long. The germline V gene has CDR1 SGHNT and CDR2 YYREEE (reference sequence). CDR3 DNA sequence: TGTGCCAGCAGCCCAAGGACAGGGCGAAACTATGGCTACACCTTC. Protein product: CASSPRTGRNYGYTF.

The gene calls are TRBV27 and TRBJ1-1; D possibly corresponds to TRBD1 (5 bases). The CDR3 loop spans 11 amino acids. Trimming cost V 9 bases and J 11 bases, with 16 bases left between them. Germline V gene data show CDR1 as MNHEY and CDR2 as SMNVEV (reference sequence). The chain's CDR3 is CARDKGMMAFF. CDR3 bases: TGTGCCAGGGACAAGGGCATGATGGCTTTCTTT.

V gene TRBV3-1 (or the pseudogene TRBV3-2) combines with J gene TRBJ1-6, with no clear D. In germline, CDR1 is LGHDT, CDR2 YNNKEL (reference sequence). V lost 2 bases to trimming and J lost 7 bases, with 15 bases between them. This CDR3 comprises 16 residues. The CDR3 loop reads CASSQILQAGNSPLHF. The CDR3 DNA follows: TGTGCCAGCAGCCAAATCCTGCAAGCGGGGAATTCACCCCTCCACTTT.

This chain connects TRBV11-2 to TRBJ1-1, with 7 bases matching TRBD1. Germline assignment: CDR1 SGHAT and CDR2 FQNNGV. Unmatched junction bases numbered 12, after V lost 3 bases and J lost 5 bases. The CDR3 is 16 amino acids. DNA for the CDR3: TGTGCCAGCAGCTTCCTTCTCACGCAGGGGGTGACTGAAGCTTTCTTT. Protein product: CASSFLLTQGVTEAFF.

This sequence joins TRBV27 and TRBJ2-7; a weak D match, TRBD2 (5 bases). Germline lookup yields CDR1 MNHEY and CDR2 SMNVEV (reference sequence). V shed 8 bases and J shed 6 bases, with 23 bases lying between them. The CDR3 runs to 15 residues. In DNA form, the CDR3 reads TGTGCCAGCCAACCAGAGGATCGGGGTCCGGGCGAGCAGTACGTC. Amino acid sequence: CASQPEDRGPGEQYV.

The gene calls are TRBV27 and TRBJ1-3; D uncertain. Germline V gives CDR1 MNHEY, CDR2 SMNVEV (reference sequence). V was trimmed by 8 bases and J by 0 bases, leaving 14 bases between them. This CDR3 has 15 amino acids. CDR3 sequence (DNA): TGTGCCAGCCGGTCCCGGGGAAGCTCTGGAAACACCATATATTTT. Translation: CASRSRGSSGNTIYF.

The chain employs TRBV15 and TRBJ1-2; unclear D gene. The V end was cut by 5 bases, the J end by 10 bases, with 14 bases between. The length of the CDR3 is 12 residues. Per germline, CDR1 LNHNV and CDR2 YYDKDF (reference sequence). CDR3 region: CATSPLGGIYTF. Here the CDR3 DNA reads TGTGCCACCAGCCCCTTGGGAGGGATCTACACCTTC.

The CDR3 bases are TGTGCCAGTATAGGAGACAGGGATCGCAATGAGCAGTTCTTC. This gives the protein CASIGDRDRNEQFF. This chain links TRBV19 with TRBJ2-1; 7 nucleotides align to TRBD1. Per germline, CDR1 LNHDA and CDR2 SQIVND (reference sequence). This CDR3 is 14 amino acids long. J lost 6 bases, V lost 7 bases, and 9 bases had no gene match.

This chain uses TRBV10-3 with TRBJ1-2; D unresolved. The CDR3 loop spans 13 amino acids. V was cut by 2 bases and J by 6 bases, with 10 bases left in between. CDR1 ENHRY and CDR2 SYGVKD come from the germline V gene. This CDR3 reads CAISETQTNGYTF. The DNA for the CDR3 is TGTGCCATCAGTGAGACCCAGACTAATGGCTACACCTTC.

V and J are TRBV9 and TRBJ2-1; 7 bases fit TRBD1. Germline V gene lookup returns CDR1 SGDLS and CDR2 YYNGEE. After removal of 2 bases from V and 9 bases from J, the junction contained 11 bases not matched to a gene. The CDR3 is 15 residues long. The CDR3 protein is CASSVRDSRTIEQFF. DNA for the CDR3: TGTGCCAGCAGCGTCCGGGACAGTCGGACGATTGAGCAGTTCTTC.

CDR3 coding DNA: TGTGCCAGCAGCCCTACCGGAGGGGTTCGCGATGAGCAGTTCTTC. This translates into CASSPTGGVRDEQFF. The chain carries TRBV5-4 and TRBJ2-1, with TRBD2 as a possible D gene (6 bases). CDR3 length equals 15 residues. Germline V gene sequence: CDR1 SGHNT, CDR2 YYREEE (reference sequence). V was clipped by 4 bases and J by 8 bases, with 19 bases between them.